Below are 14 T cell receptor beta chains sequenced from a single sample in a study of blood T cell repertoires in COVID-19. Clones were read by immunoSEQ multiplex PCR, and TCRdb kept only the in-frame ones, dropping some. This table has around 150,000 clones, around nine tenths appearing once. The sample comprised peripheral blood. Receptor source: a man over 45 with active or convalescent COVID-19.

The J gene is TRBJ2-3, the V gene TRBV7-2; D gene unclear. The CDR3 covers 13 residues. Germline V gives CDR1 SGHTA, CDR2 FQGNSA. The V end lost 3 bases, the J end lost 4 bases, and 8 bases lay between the germline ends. The CDR3 DNA reads TGTGCCAGCAGCTTCGTTCCCGCAGATACGCAGTATTTT. Translating gives CASSFVPADTQYF.

V and J are TRBV7-9 and TRBJ2-7; the D gene is possibly TRBD1 (6 bases). The length of the CDR3 is 14 residues. CDR1 SEHNR and CDR2 FQNEAQ come from the germline V gene (reference sequence). V lost 5 bases and J lost 3, with 14 bases in between. The DNA of the CDR3 is TGTGCCAGCAGCCACACAGGGTTGGGCTACGAGCAGTACTTC. It codes for CASSHTGLGYEQYF.

The chain is built from TRBV11-2 and TRBJ1-5, with D perhaps matching TRBD1 (6 bases). Trimming pared 6 bases from V and 7 bases from J, leaving 16 bases between. Germline V gives CDR1 SGHAT, CDR2 FQNNGV. The CDR3 loop spans 14 amino acids. CDR3 DNA sequence: TGTGCCAGCAGTTCCGGGACAAGCAGGCAGCCCCAGCATTTT. As protein: CASSSGTSRQPQHF.

The chain joins TRBV19 to TRBJ1-5, with D unresolved. The CDR3 consists of 14 residues. Germline V CDR1 and CDR2: LNHDA, SQIVND (reference sequence). V dropped 0 bases and J dropped 6 bases, with 9 bases sitting between them. Written as DNA, the CDR3 is TGTGCCAGTAGTATAGAGGATAGCGGTCAGCCCCAGCATTTT. Translated, it gives CASSIEDSGQPQHF.

This clone has ten or more counts. In nucleotides, the CDR3 is TGCGCCAGCAGCTTGGCTAACAGGGTCAGCGAGACCCAGTACTTC. This translates into CASSLANRVSETQYF. The chain joins TRBV5-1 to TRBJ2-5; TRBD1 is a possible D gene (6 bases). The CDR3 length is 15 residues. Trimming took 0 bases from V and 5 from J, leaving 14 bases between them. Looked up from germline, CDR1 is SGHRS and CDR2 is YFSETQ.

J is TRBJ2-7 and V is TRBV27; 9 bases align to TRBD1. The germline CDR1 and CDR2 sequences are MNHEY and SMNVEV (reference sequence). After removal of 3 bases from V and 4 bases from J, the junction contained 4 bases not matched to a gene. CDR3 length: 14 amino acids. The chain's CDR3 is CASSFGTGWYEQYF. The CDR3 bases are TGTGCCAGCAGTTTTGGGACAGGGTGGTACGAGCAGTACTTC.

J is TRBJ2-1 and V is TRBV7-2; the match to TRBD2 covers 9 bases. This CDR3 comprises 17 residues. The ends lost 1 base at V and 10 bases at J; junction bases unmatched: 14. Germline V gives CDR1 SGHTA, CDR2 FQGNSA. CDR3 region: CASSLVASGTGFSEQFF. CDR3 DNA: TGTGCCAGCAGCTTAGTTGCTAGCGGGACTGGGTTTAGCGAGCAGTTCTTC.

The chain carries TRBV7-9 and TRBJ2-2; the match to TRBD1 covers 12 bases. CDR3 length: 16 residues. CDR1 SEHNR and CDR2 FQNEAQ come from the germline V gene (reference sequence). The V and J ends lost 7 bases and 7 bases, in that order; junction bases with no gene match: 10. Written as DNA, the CDR3 is TGTGCCAGCAAAGCCGGGACAGGGGGCGCGTACGGGGAGCTGTTTTTT. Encoded protein: CASKAGTGGAYGELFF.

The chain couples TRBV5-4 to TRBJ2-7; D perhaps matches TRBD2 (6 bases). The CDR3 is 15 residues long. Trimming took off 2 bases at V and 4 bases at J, with 16 bases between the two ends. The germline gives CDR1 SGHNT, CDR2 YYREEE (reference sequence). The CDR3 loop reads CASSFGGKGVYEQYF. The CDR3 DNA reads TGTGCCAGCAGCTTCGGAGGGAAGGGAGTTTACGAGCAGTACTTC.

V gene TRBV27 combines with J gene TRBJ2-1; TRBD2 might be the D (6 bases). There are 14 residues in the CDR3. The germline CDR1 and CDR2 sequences are MNHEY and SMNVEV (reference sequence). The V gene lost 8 bases and the J gene lost 2 bases, with 13 bases spanning the gap. This CDR3 reads CASRQRATYNEQFF. CDR3 DNA: TGTGCCAGCCGCCAGCGGGCAACCTACAATGAGCAGTTCTTC.

V and J are TRBV18 and TRBJ2-3, with D tentatively TRBD2 (6 bases). V was pared by 0 bases and J by 3 bases, with 10 bases between. Germline V lookup: CDR1 KGHSH, CDR2 LQKENI. CDR3 length: 15 amino acids. The DNA for the CDR3 is TGTGCCAGCTCACCACCGGCCGGGGGTACAGATACGCAGTATTTT. Its translation: CASSPPAGGTDTQYF.

The chain has TRBV7-9 and TRBJ2-5; 8 bases map to TRBD1. The CDR3 consists of 13 residues. Unmatched junction bases numbered 1, after V lost 3 bases and J lost 4 bases. Germline-derived CDR1 and CDR2 are SEHNR and FQNEAQ (reference sequence). The CDR3 spells CASSFQGAETQYF. The CDR3, as DNA: TGTGCCAGCAGCTTTCAGGGGGCAGAGACCCAGTACTTC.

The chain employs TRBV25-1 and TRBJ1-6; 9 bases agree with TRBD1. V dropped 5 bases and J dropped 10; count of bases not matched to a gene: 6. CDR3 size: 14 residues. Germline CDR1 is MGHDK and CDR2 is SYGVNS. CDR3 protein: CASSWDREGSPLHF. The CDR3 bases are TGTGCCAGCAGTTGGGACAGGGAGGGGTCACCCCTCCACTTT. Drawing the rest from reference TRBV25-1 and TRBJ1-6, the complete variable domain is EADIYQTPRYLVIGTGKKITLECSQTMGHDKMYWYQQDPGMELHLIHYSYGVNSTEKGDLSSESTVSRIRTEHFPLTLESARPSHTSQYLCASSWDREGSPLHFGNGTRLTVT.

In this sample, this clone turned up a few times. This chain's CDR3 is CASSTSGTLSHEQYF. In DNA, the CDR3 is TGTGCCAGTAGTACCTCCGGGACACTAAGCCACGAGCAGTACTTC. The chain employs TRBV19 and TRBJ2-7; D might be TRBD1 (6 bases). The CDR3 is 15 amino acids. With 4 bases removed from V and 5 bases from J, the gap between germline ends came to 18 bases. Germline assignment: CDR1 LNHDA and CDR2 SQIVND (reference sequence). The full variable domain, rest sourced from reference TRBV19 and TRBJ2-7, is DGGITQSPKYLFRKEGQNVTLSCEQNLNHDAMYWYRQDPGQGLRLIYYSQIVNDFQKGDIAEGYSVSREKKESFPLTVTSAQKNPTAFYLCASSTSGTLSHEQYFGPGTRLTVT.